Reported below is one T cell receptor beta chain. This sample stems from a study of blood T cell repertoires in COVID-19. In the authors' methods: For nucleated cells, counts were estimated from reference gene primer amplification. Assay: immunoSEQ multiplex PCR; the TCRdb copy retains only in-frame clones and omits some. V and J calls and clone size follow that table, whereas D and trimming were derived from the DNA. The sample shows 120,000 or so clones, 88% of them seen only once. Between the trimmed V and J ends, which lost 0 bases and 10 bases, there was a span of 15 bases. Germline CDR1 is LGHDT and CDR2 is YNNKEL (reference sequence). The CDR3 length is 14 residues.

The chain is built from TRBV3-1 (or the pseudogene TRBV3-2) and TRBJ1-1; D not resolved. The sample comprised peripheral blood. This TCR was recovered from a woman in her fifties or sixties with acute or convalescent COVID-19. The CDR3 region is CASSQDQGRRRAFF. The CDR3, as DNA: TGTGCCAGCAGCCAAGATCAAGGAAGGCGGAGAGCTTTCTTT.